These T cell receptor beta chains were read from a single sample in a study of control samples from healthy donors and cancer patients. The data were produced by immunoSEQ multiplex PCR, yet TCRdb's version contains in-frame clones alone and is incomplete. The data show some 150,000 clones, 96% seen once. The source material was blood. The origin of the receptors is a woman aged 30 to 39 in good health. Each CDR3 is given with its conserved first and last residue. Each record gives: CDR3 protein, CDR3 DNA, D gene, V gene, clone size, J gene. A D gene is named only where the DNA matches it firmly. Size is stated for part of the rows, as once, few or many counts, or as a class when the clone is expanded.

CASSLFAGTGYSPLHF	TGTGCCAGCAGTTTATTTGCTGGGACAGGATATTCACCCCTCCACTTT	TRBD1	TRBV27	-	TRBJ1-6
CASSLYEQYF	TGTGCCAGCAGTTTATACGAGCAGTACTTC	-	TRBV2	-	TRBJ2-7
CASSESGSVGNTIYF	TGCGCCAGCAGTGAATCCGGGTCCGTCGGAAACACCATATATTTT	-	TRBV10-1	-	TRBJ1-3
CASTEGSAAQPQHF	TGTGCCAGCACCGAGGGTAGTGCCGCTCAGCCCCAGCATTTT	-	TRBV6-5	-	TRBJ1-5
CASSPQREGAVEKLFF	TGTGCCAGTAGCCCTCAAAGGGAAGGGGCGGTTGAAAAACTGTTTTTT	-	TRBV19	once	TRBJ1-4
CASFGQGGFTDTQYF	TGTGCCAGCTTCGGACAGGGAGGATTCACAGATACGCAGTATTTT	TRBD1	TRBV6-5	-	TRBJ2-3
CATSSGGATNEKLFF	TGTGCCACCAGTTCTGGGGGAGCAACTAATGAAAAACTGTTTTTT	-	TRBV24-1	-	TRBJ1-4
CASSPGTSEKQYF	TGTGCCAGCAGCCCCGGGACTAGCGAGAAGCAGTACTTC	TRBD2	TRBV3-1/TRBV3-2	-	TRBJ2-7
CSGQDSGNTIYF	TGCAGCGGACAGGACTCTGGAAACACCATATATTTT	-	TRBV29-1	-	TRBJ1-3
CASSLYFRASSGNTIYF	TGTGCCAGCAGTTTATATTTCAGGGCCTCCTCTGGAAACACCATATATTTT	-	TRBV28	-	TRBJ1-3
CASSPAGVRGYGYTF	TGTGCCAGCAGTCCTGCAGGGGTGAGGGGCTATGGCTACACCTTC	-	TRBV6-4	once	TRBJ1-2
CASSLKETQYF	TGTGCCAGCTCACTTAAAGAGACCCAGTACTTC	-	TRBV18	-	TRBJ2-5
CASCWDTNQPQHF	TGTGCCAGCTGTTGGGACACCAATCAGCCCCAGCATTTT	-	TRBV2	once	TRBJ1-5
CASSPGQRNTEAFF	TGTGCCAGCTCACCGGGACAGAGGAACACTGAAGCTTTCTTT	TRBD1	TRBV18	-	TRBJ1-1
CASSLVLAGGDEQFF	TGCGCCAGCAGCTTGGTGTTAGCGGGAGGCGATGAGCAGTTCTTC	TRBD2	TRBV5-1	-	TRBJ2-1
CASSDLAGSTDTQYF	TGTGCCAGCAGTGATCTAGCGGGGTCGACAGATACGCAGTATTTT	TRBD2	TRBV6-1	-	TRBJ2-3
CASSPRGLASYEQYF	TGTGCCAGTAGTCCGCGGGGACTAGCGAGTTACGAGCAGTACTTC	TRBD2	TRBV19	-	TRBJ2-7
CASSQDSDNEQFF	TGCGCCAGCAGCCAAGATTCGGACAATGAGCAGTTCTTC	-	TRBV4-1	-	TRBJ2-1
CASSSPWTYTGRNTIYF	TGTGCCAGCAGTTCCCCCTGGACATATACGGGTAGAAACACCATATATTTT	-	TRBV25-1	-	TRBJ1-3
CASSFPGLPRRRNTEAFF	TGTGCCAGCAGCTTCCCGGGGCTCCCCAGAAGGCGCAACACTGAAGCTTTCTTT	-	TRBV5-6	-	TRBJ1-1
CASSRGTDEKLFF	TGTGCCAGCAGTCGCGGGACGGATGAAAAACTGTTTTTT	-	TRBV6-5	-	TRBJ1-4
CASSFRGGSDSPLHF	TGTGCCAGCAGTTTCCGGGGGGGATCAGATTCACCCCTCCACTTT	-	TRBV28	-	TRBJ1-6
CASRDGNTGELFF	TGCGCCAGCAGGGACGGGAACACCGGGGAGCTGTTTTTT	-	TRBV10-1	-	TRBJ2-2
CASSPTGQEIFTDTQYF	TGTGCCAGCTCACCCACTGGGCAGGAGATTTTCACAGATACGCAGTATTTT	-	TRBV18	-	TRBJ2-3
CASSGRGPWDEKLFF	TGTGCCAGCAGCGGCCGTGGACCTTGGGATGAAAAACTGTTTTTT	-	TRBV9	-	TRBJ1-4
CATRPHSGANVLTF	TGTGCCACCAGGCCCCACTCTGGGGCCAACGTCCTGACTTTC	-	TRBV6-4	-	TRBJ2-6
CASTGQGNNYGYTF	TGTGCCAGCACCGGACAAGGGAATAACTATGGCTACACCTTC	-	TRBV7-2	-	TRBJ1-2
CASRGDRGSSYEQYF	TGTGCCAGCAGGGGGGACAGGGGGAGCTCCTACGAGCAGTACTTC	TRBD1	TRBV6-5	-	TRBJ2-7
CSVELRTGNTEAFF	TGCAGCGTTGAACTACGGACGGGGAACACTGAAGCTTTCTTT	-	TRBV29-1	-	TRBJ1-1
CASSEALGQGQETQYF	TGTGCCAGCAGTGAAGCCCTAGGACAGGGGCAAGAGACCCAGTACTTC	TRBD1	TRBV2	-	TRBJ2-5
CASSQDDGRTYNSPLHF	TGTGCCAGCAGCCAAGATGACGGCAGGACTTATAATTCACCCCTCCACTTT	-	TRBV3-1/TRBV3-2	-	TRBJ1-6
CASSVRDNSYNEQFF	TGTGCCAGCAGTGTCCGGGACAACTCCTACAATGAGCAGTTCTTC	-	TRBV2	-	TRBJ2-1
CASTALRVNVEEKLFF	TGTGCCAGCACCGCCCTTCGAGTTAACGTTGAAGAAAAACTGTTTTTT	-	TRBV7-9	-	TRBJ1-4
CASSIWGNTGELFF	TGTGCCAGTAGTATCTGGGGGAACACCGGGGAGCTGTTTTTT	-	TRBV19	-	TRBJ2-2
CASSPNRPPKVFQPYEQYF	TGCGCCAGCAGCCCCAACCGACCCCCCAAGGTCTTTCAGCCCTACGAGCAGTACTTC	-	TRBV5-1	-	TRBJ2-7
CASSSRQGAPLHF	TGTGCCAGCAGCTCACGACAGGGTGCACCCCTCCACTTT	TRBD1	TRBV7-9	few	TRBJ1-6
CASSEPGVPLHF	TGTGCCAGCAGTGAACCGGGGGTCCCCCTCCACTTT	-	TRBV2	-	TRBJ1-6
CASSDEAGVNEQFF	TGTGCCAGCAGTGACGAGGCGGGAGTAAATGAGCAGTTCTTC	TRBD2	TRBV6-4	-	TRBJ2-1
CASSLGDTDTQYF	TGTGCCAGCAGCTTAGGGGACACAGATACGCAGTATTTT	-	TRBV7-8	-	TRBJ2-3
CASIRRGTLNEKLFF	TGTGCCAGTATCCGGAGGGGGACATTAAATGAAAAACTGTTTTTT	-	TRBV19	-	TRBJ1-4
CASRPGGDSPLHF	TGTGCCAGTAGGCCAGGGGGCGATTCACCCCTCCACTTT	TRBD1	TRBV19	once	TRBJ1-6
CASRTGDYNEQFF	TGTGCCAGCAGGACAGGGGATTACAATGAGCAGTTCTTC	TRBD1	TRBV28	-	TRBJ2-1
CASSSDGYTGELFF	TGTGCCAGCAGCTCGGACGGTTACACCGGGGAGCTGTTTTTT	-	TRBV11-2	-	TRBJ2-2
CATSDRRDRGRSDTQYF	TGTGCCACCAGTGATCGCCGGGACAGGGGGCGTTCAGATACGCAGTATTTT	TRBD1	TRBV24-1	-	TRBJ2-3
CASLDPHNEQFF	TGTGCCAGCCTTGACCCCCACAATGAGCAGTTCTTC	-	TRBV6-5	-	TRBJ2-1
CASSYSGGTLDEQYF	TGTGCCAGCAGTTACTCTGGTGGGACCCTCGACGAGCAGTACTTC	-	TRBV6-6	-	TRBJ2-7
CSALAKNIQYF	TGCAGCGCACTAGCCAAAAACATTCAGTACTTC	-	TRBV29-1	-	TRBJ2-4
CASSVVDRGSYGYTF	TGTGCCAGCAGCGTAGTGGACAGAGGGTCCTATGGCTACACCTTC	-	TRBV9	-	TRBJ1-2
CASSLPPGPSSTFSMNTEAFF	TGCGCCAGCAGCTTACCCCCAGGGCCCTCGTCAACCTTTTCCATGAACACTGAAGCTTTCTTT	-	TRBV5-1	-	TRBJ1-1
CASSLGQGAPRFF	TGTGCCAGCAGTTTAGGCCAGGGAGCACCAAGGTTTTTT	-	TRBV12-3/TRBV12-4	-	TRBJ1-4
CASSLRGQHNEKLFF	TGTGCCAGCAGCTTACGAGGGCAGCATAATGAAAAACTGTTTTTT	-	TRBV7-9	-	TRBJ1-4